The 21 T cell receptor beta chains presented below share a single source sample, sequenced in a study of blood T cell repertoires in COVID-19. This table comes from immunoSEQ multiplex PCR, and its TCRdb copy is limited to in-frame clones, with some not included. Among fewer than 350,000 clones, 65% to 90% were seen once, and the ten largest hold roughly 2.9%. Material: peripheral blood. These receptors all come from a woman aged 55 to 70 with active or convalescent COVID-19.

This clone was seen repeatedly, ten times or more. The rearrangement uses TRBV15 and TRBJ2-1; 7 nucleotides align to TRBD1. Germline CDR1 LNHNV, CDR2 YYDKDF (reference sequence). J was trimmed by 10 bases and V by 3 bases; bases with no gene match: 15. The CDR3 is made up of 16 amino acids. CDR3 protein: CATSSKSGGVLWEQFF. The CDR3 DNA is TGTGCCACCAGCAGTAAATCAGGGGGTGTCCTTTGGGAGCAGTTCTTC. Variable domain in full (rest from reference TRBV15 and TRBJ2-1): DAMVIQNPRYQVTQFGKPVTLSCSQTLNHNVMYWYQQKSSQAPKLLFHYYDKDFNNEADTPDNFQSRRPNTSFCFLDIRSPGLGDTAMYLCATSSKSGGVLWEQFFGPGTRLTVL.

The V call is TRBV6-5, the J call TRBJ1-5, with D maybe TRBD1 (6 bases). The CDR3 sequence is 14 residues long. CDR1 is MNHEY, CDR2 SVGAGI, per germline. The ends were cut back, 4 bases at V and 3 bases at J, with 10 bases in the middle. The CDR3 DNA is TGTGCCAGCAGTTTGGGACACCTCAATCAGCCCCAGCATTTT. This sequence encodes CASSLGHLNQPQHF.

This rearrangement joins TRBV11-1 to TRBJ1-2; D is perhaps TRBD1 (6 bases). V lost 3 bases to trimming and J lost 6 bases, with 17 bases between them. The CDR3 length is 15 residues. The germline V gene encodes CDR1 SGHAT and CDR2 FQDESV (reference sequence). As DNA, the CDR3 is TGTGCCAGCAGCTTCTTGTATCAGGGGTCGGATGGCTACACCTTC. Its protein is CASSFLYQGSDGYTF.

The chain couples TRBV6-2 or TRBV6-3 to TRBJ2-5; no clear D gene. V was shortened by 6 bases and J by 0 bases, with 8 bases between the two germline ends. Germline V CDR1 and CDR2: MNHEY, SVGEGT. The CDR3 is 13 residues long. In DNA form, the CDR3 reads TGTGCCAGCAGCCACTTAAACCAAGAGACCCAGTACTTC. This encodes CASSHLNQETQYF.

V gene TRBV6-1 combines with J gene TRBJ2-5, with D unresolved. Germline V lookup: CDR1 MNHNS, CDR2 SASEGT. This CDR3 spans 16 amino acids. The germline V and J ends were trimmed by 3 bases and 5 bases, with 19 bases remaining between them. The CDR3 coding sequence is TGTGCCAGCAGTGACCTCAACACCGCTTTCGGGGAGACCCAGTACTTC. Translated, it gives CASSDLNTAFGETQYF.

This clone was observed a few times. The chain is built from TRBV24-1 and TRBJ1-1; a possible D gene is TRBD1 (6 bases). Per germline, CDR1 KGHDR and CDR2 SFDVKD. The CDR3 length is 16 residues. V was pared by 7 bases and J by 4 bases, with 21 bases between. The CDR3 sequence: CATSPKTGGGVTEAFF. In DNA form, the CDR3 reads TGTGCCACCAGCCCGAAGACGGGTGGGGGCGTCACTGAAGCTTTCTTT.

The chain uses TRBV24-1 and TRBJ2-1; D is perhaps TRBD2 (5 bases). Germline CDR1 KGHDR, CDR2 SFDVKD. V was pared by 5 bases and J by 10 bases, with 14 bases between. The CDR3 totals 13 residues. The CDR3 DNA reads as TGTGCCACCAGTGCTTTAGCCGGGAAAGAGCAGTTCTTC. Residues: CATSALAGKEQFF.

This clone was observed a single time. This chain connects TRBV5-8 to TRBJ1-1; 7 nucleotides align to TRBD1. CDR1 SGHTS and CDR2 YDEGEE come from the germline V gene. The CDR3 contains 15 residues. V dropped 5 bases and J dropped 3; count of bases not matched to a gene: 10. The CDR3 sequence is CASSRTTGWYTEAFF. DNA for the CDR3: TGTGCCAGCAGTCGGACGACAGGGTGGTACACTGAAGCTTTCTTT.

The chain joins TRBV7-9 to TRBJ1-1; unclear D gene. This CDR3 spans 12 amino acids. Trimming cost V 3 bases and J 10 bases, with 12 bases left between them. Germline CDR1 is SEHNR and CDR2 is FQNEAQ (reference sequence). The CDR3 here is CASSFFGSGAFF. CDR3 nucleotides: TGTGCCAGCAGCTTTTTCGGGAGTGGAGCTTTCTTT.

In its sample, this clone was seen a few times. The chain has TRBV19 and TRBJ1-5; maybe TRBD1 (6 bases). V gave up 10 bases and J gave up 5 bases, with 18 bases separating them. This CDR3 contains 14 residues. Germline CDR1 is LNHDA and CDR2 is SQIVND (reference sequence). CDR3 nucleotides: TGTGCCACTAAGGAGACAGGTCTGTATCAGCCCCAGCATTTT. Translating gives CATKETGLYQPQHF.

The chain carries TRBV12-5 and TRBJ2-1; D is unclear. CDR1 is LGHNT and CDR2 is FRNRAP in the germline V gene. The CDR3 consists of 13 residues. V gave up 1 base and J gave up 3 bases, with 4 bases separating them. Here the CDR3 DNA reads TGTGCTAGTGGTTTGGGCGACTACAATGAGCAGTTCTTC. Residues: CASGLGDYNEQFF.

The chain is built from TRBV5-5 and TRBJ1-2; D might be TRBD1 (6 bases). The CDR3 is made up of 15 amino acids. The V gene lost 1 base and the J gene lost 7 bases, with 17 bases spanning the gap. Looked up from germline, CDR1 is SGHKS and CDR2 is YYEKEE (reference sequence). The CDR3 DNA follows: TGTGCCAGCAGCTTGAGATTTGCAGGGGTTGGTGGCTACACCTTC. It codes for CASSLRFAGVGGYTF. Full variable domain (rest looked up from reference TRBV5-5 and TRBJ1-2): DAGVTQSPTHLIKTRGQQVTLRCSPISGHKSVSWYQQVLGQGPQFIFQYYEKEERGRGNFPDRFSARQFPNYSSELNVNALLLGDSALYLCASSLRFAGVGGYTFGSGTRLTVV.

The chain carries TRBV13 and TRBJ2-7; TRBD1 might be the D (6 bases). Germline assignment: CDR1 PRHDT and CDR2 FYEKMQ (reference sequence). The CDR3 has 14 residues. Trimming stripped 2 bases from V and 4 bases from J, with 12 bases between. The DNA for the CDR3 is TGTGCCAGCAGCTTACGTACCGGACAGTACGAGCAGTACTTC. This translates into CASSLRTGQYEQYF.

This chain joins TRBV19 and TRBJ1-2; TRBD1 is a possible D gene (5 bases). The germline gives CDR1 LNHDA, CDR2 SQIVND (reference sequence). The CDR3 extends over 14 amino acids. The V end was cut by 6 bases, the J end by 2 bases, with 13 bases between. CDR3 in DNA: TGTGCCAGTAGCTCCTCGACAGACAACTATGGCTACACCTTC. Protein product: CASSSSTDNYGYTF.

This clone was counted between two and nine times. This chain's CDR3 is CASSPPSRTDTQYF. The CDR3 DNA reads as TGTGCCAGCTCACCACCGAGCCGCACAGATACGCAGTATTTT. The chain recombines TRBV18 with TRBJ2-3; the D is unclear. The germline V gene encodes CDR1 KGHSH and CDR2 LQKENI. The ends were cut back, 0 bases at V and 1 base at J, with 5 bases in the middle. This CDR3 contains 14 residues.

The V call is TRBV3-1 (or the pseudogene TRBV3-2), the J call TRBJ1-2; D gene ambiguous. This CDR3 is built from 16 residues. V lost 4 bases, J lost 2 bases, and 17 bases lay in between. Germline V gives CDR1 LGHDT, CDR2 YNNKEL (reference sequence). The CDR3 sequence is CASSPRPRNFNYGYTF. CDR3 sequence (DNA): TGTGCCAGCAGCCCCAGACCCAGGAACTTCAACTATGGCTACACCTTC.

This rearrangement joins TRBV5-4 to TRBJ2-1, with TRBD1 identical over 9 bases. The CDR3 sequence is 15 residues long. V gave up 3 bases and J gave up 6 bases; unmatched junction bases: 7. Per the germline V gene, CDR1 is SGHNT and CDR2 is YYREEE (reference sequence). The DNA for the CDR3 is TGTGCCAGCAGCTGGAGGGACAGGGAGGTCAATGAGCAGTTCTTC. Translated: CASSWRDREVNEQFF.

V is TRBV12-5 and J is TRBJ2-7, with D tentatively TRBD1 (6 bases). Trimming took off 5 bases at V and 2 bases at J, with 13 bases between the two ends. Germline CDR1 LGHNT, CDR2 FRNRAP. The CDR3 extends over 14 amino acids. The CDR3 region is CASGTPDRPYEQYF. For the CDR3, the DNA is TGTGCTAGTGGTACCCCGGACAGACCCTACGAGCAGTACTTC.

This chain joins TRBV10-3 and TRBJ2-5, with 11 bases aligning to TRBD2. V trimming: 4 bases; J trimming: 4 bases; junction bases outside the gene matches: 5. The CDR3 is made up of 15 amino acids. Per germline, CDR1 ENHRY and CDR2 SYGVKD. The CDR3 here is CAISAPTSGVETQYF. The CDR3 DNA reads TGTGCCATCAGTGCCCCGACTAGCGGGGTAGAGACCCAGTACTTC.

In this sample, this clone turned up a few times. The chain has TRBV6-5 and TRBJ1-5, with 7 nucleotides matching TRBD1. CDR1 is MNHEY and CDR2 is SVGAGI in the germline V gene. V was pared by 7 bases and J by 0 bases, with 6 bases of the junction left unmatched. The CDR3 length is 15 residues. CDR3 region: CASITGTVSNQPQHF. DNA for the CDR3: TGTGCCAGCATCACCGGGACAGTTAGCAATCAGCCCCAGCATTTT.

The chain uses TRBV10-1 and TRBJ2-1, with 7 bases fitting TRBD2. The CDR3 length is 15 residues. The germline V gene encodes CDR1 WNHNN and CDR2 SYGVQD (reference sequence). V lost 3 bases, J lost 7 bases, and 9 bases stayed unmatched. In nucleotides, the CDR3 is TGCGCCAGCAGTGACCCACTAGCGCTTGGTAATGAGCAGTTCTTC. Translated: CASSDPLALGNEQFF.